This TCR beta chain was identified in a study of T cell clonality in common variable immunodeficiency. This clone occurred many times. The CDR3 end is not reached by the read, which stops 3 residues before it; the germline J gene fills it in. Per germline, CDR1 MNHEY and CDR2 SVGEGT. The CDR3 loop spans 12 amino acids. Trimming pared 2 bases from V and 6 bases from J, leaving 8 bases between. This table comes from immunoSEQ multiplex PCR, and its TCRdb copy is limited to in-frame clones, with some not included. The sample includes 35,000 or so clones, none of them occurring once. The TCR sequence derives from a person between 18 and 70 years old in good health. The material sequenced was peripheral blood mononuclear cells. This chain links TRBV6-2 or TRBV6-3 with TRBJ2-7; possible D gene TRBD1, 6 bases. CDR3 sequence: CASSYIRGEQYF. Incomplete CDR3 DNA: TGTGCCAGCAGTTACATCAGGGGCGAG.